This passage covers 2 T cell receptor beta chains from one sample sequenced in a study of T cells expressing NK-cell markers. Reanalyzing the 5' RACE reads, TCRdb keeps one entry per CDR3 protein, without DNA. With 500,000 to 700,000 distinct CDR3 sequences in the sample, the ten largest clones hold around 3.3%. Sequencing used blood T cells: a sorted CD56 or NKG2C T cell subset, CD4+ or CD8+ T cells, or bulk PBMC T cells (not recorded which). The receptors were gathered from a young man in good health.

J is TRBJ2-2 and V is TRBV7-7; TCRdb indicates TRBD1, and absent DNA this call remains unverified. There are 15 residues in the CDR3. CDR1 is SSHAT, CDR2 FNYEAQ, per germline (reference sequence). CDR3 amino acids: CASSPGAGGTGELFF.

The chain has TRBV6-1 and TRBJ2-1; TCRdb calls TRBD2, which cannot be checked without DNA. This CDR3 contains 18 residues. CDR1 and CDR2 from the germline V gene are MNHNS and SASEGT. CDR3 sequence: CASSKFRGGLSSYNEQFF.